This T cell receptor beta chain is drawn from a study of neurological immune-mediated disorders. Whole-study results and caveats: Sharing of CDR3 amino acid sequences among expanded clones across subjects was absent, suggesting private repertoires in all groups.

This clonotype was seen at least ten times. Its antigen is unidentified. Time point reported: longitudinal time-point 2. TCRdb re-called the 5' RACE reads with MiXCR, one entry per CDR3 protein. This table holds some 87,000 distinct CDR3 sequences, 13% found once. There are 14 residues in the CDR3. This rearrangement joins TRBV21-1 to TRBJ2-2; TRBD1, the D gene given by the table, was not confirmed from the DNA. TRBV21-1 is tagged as a pseudogene. This TCR was sampled from a female donor with HTLV-1-associated myelopathy (HAM/TSP). The sequencing sample was made of PBMCs. CDR3 nucleotides: TGTGCCAGCAGCCAACAGGGGAACACCGGGGAGCTGTTTTTT. Translating it yields CASSQQGNTGELFF.